The 29 T cell receptor beta chains listed next were all sequenced from one sample in a study of breast tumors, draining lymph nodes, adjacent tissues. In TCRdb, the multiplex PCR reads were re-called with MiXCR into one record per CDR3 protein. The sample contains some 130,000 distinct CDR3 sequences, around 21% of which appear only once. Breast cancer patients provided tissue from their axillary draining lymph nodes. The sample was axillary lymph node tissue. Receptors originate from a female donor with breast cancer. Some clones in this sample may be carry-over from other donors' samples.

The table lists this clonotype with many counts. The V gene is TRBV5-8, the J gene TRBJ2-7; D may correspond to TRBD1 or TRBD2 (5 bases each). V shed 0 bases and J shed 5 bases, with 12 bases lying between them. The CDR3 is 14 amino acids. The germline V gene has CDR1 SGHTS and CDR2 YDEGEE. The CDR3: CASSLGLRGDEQYF. CDR3 coding DNA: TGTGCCAGCAGCTTGGGGTTACGAGGGGACGAGCAGTACTTC.

This clonotype has at least ten counts. V usage is TRBV6-2 or TRBV6-3 and J usage is TRBJ2-7, with 11 bases fitting TRBD2. Germline V gene sequence: CDR1 MNHEY, CDR2 SVGEGT. This CDR3 spans 20 amino acids. J gave up 1 base and V 3 bases, and 17 bases lay outside the gene matches. The CDR3 reads CASSYFQDVLPSGRSYEQYF. CDR3 sequence (DNA): TGTGCCAGCAGTTATTTTCAGGACGTGTTACCTAGCGGGAGGTCCTACGAGCAGTACTTC.

The table lists this clonotype with many counts. The gene calls are TRBV29-1 and TRBJ1-2; tentatively, D is TRBD1 (5 bases). Germline CDR1 reads SQVTM; CDR2 reads ANQGSEA. The CDR3 is made up of 11 amino acids. Between the trimmed V and J ends, which lost 3 bases and 7 bases, there was a span of 9 bases. In DNA form, the CDR3 reads TGCAGCGTTGACTCCGGGGGTGGCTACACCTTC. This sequence encodes CSVDSGGGYTF.

The table lists this clonotype with many counts. The chain combines TRBV4-1 with TRBJ2-1, with 12 bases fitting TRBD1. Trimming cost V 4 bases and J 7 bases; bases outside gene matches: 11. Germline lookup yields CDR1 MGHRA and CDR2 YSYEKL. The CDR3 totals 17 residues. CDR3 sequence: CASSRLPGQGAKNEQFF. CDR3 sequence (DNA): TGCGCCAGCAGCCGTCTTCCGGGACAGGGGGCGAAAAATGAGCAGTTCTTC.

Details on this clonotype: Just one base apart from a much larger clone, this may be a read error. The CDR3 carries no conserved terminal phenylalanine or tryptophan, so it likely arises from a read error. The chain links TRBV9 to TRBJ2-2, with D perhaps TRBD2 (6 bases). Germline assignment: CDR1 SGDLS and CDR2 YYNGEE. V dropped 6 bases and J dropped 5 bases, with 11 bases sitting between them. This CDR3 has 13 amino acids. The CDR3: CASTPGGTGELFL. The CDR3 nucleotides are TGTGCCAGCACCCCTGGGGGGACCGGGGAGCTGTTTCTT.

This clonotype appeared many times. V and J are TRBV2 and TRBJ2-2; 9 bases align to TRBD1. The CDR3 contains 14 residues. Trimming at V came to 7 bases and at J to 6 bases, leaving 6 bases not matched to a gene. Germline V lookup: CDR1 SNHLY, CDR2 FYNNEI. This chain's CDR3 is CASKMRTGAGELFF. CDR3 DNA sequence: TGTGCCAGCAAAATGAGGACAGGGGCCGGGGAGCTGTTTTTT.

This clonotype was seen only a few times. This may come from a read error, since a much larger clone is one base off. V gene TRBV11-2 combines with J gene TRBJ2-7; 12 bases match TRBD2. Germline CDR1 reads SGHAT; CDR2 reads FQNNGV. The V segment lost 4 bases and the J segment 2 bases; nucleotides outside the gene matches: 9. This CDR3 contains 17 residues. CDR3 bases: TGTGCCAGCAGCTACTCCGGACTAGCGGGGAGCCCCTACGAGCAGTACTTC. It specifies CASSYSGLAGSPYEQYF.

This clonotype was detected ten times or more. The gene calls are TRBV19 and TRBJ1-2; the D gene is possibly TRBD1 (6 bases). From germline, CDR1 is LNHDA and CDR2 SQIVND (reference sequence). Between the trimmed V and J ends, which lost 6 bases and 4 bases, there was a span of 12 bases. This CDR3 contains 13 residues. CDR3: CASSAGQIYGYTF. CDR3 sequence (DNA): TGTGCCAGTAGCGCCGGACAGATCTATGGCTACACCTTC.

This clonotype was counted many times. The junction does not match germline at one end; this may be a read error. The genes are TRBV5-1 and TRBJ2-7, with 7 positions matching TRBD1. Germline lookup yields CDR1 SGHRS and CDR2 YFSETQ. CDR3 length equals 16 residues. The CDR3 DNA follows: TGCGCCAGCAGCTTGTACCAGGGGGAGTACCCCCCCAACCTCTCTTTC. It encodes CASSLYQGEYPPNLSF.

This clonotype was found many times. This chain links TRBV5-1 with TRBJ2-1; 13 bases line up with TRBD2. Germline V gene sequence: CDR1 SGHRS, CDR2 YFSETQ. This CDR3 is 15 amino acids long. Losses at the gene ends were 3 bases for V and 5 bases for J; bases not matched to a gene: 2. CDR3 residues: CASSSGTSGNNEQFF. The CDR3 coding sequence is TGCGCCAGCAGCTCCGGGACTAGCGGGAACAATGAGCAGTTCTTC. Variable domain in full (rest from reference TRBV5-1 and TRBJ2-1): KAGVTQTPRYLIKTRGQQVTLSCSPISGHRSVSWYQQTPGQGLQFLFEYFSETQRNKGNFPGRFSGRQFSNSRSEMNVSTLELGDSALYLCASSSGTSGNNEQFFGPGTRLTVL.

There are many counts of this clonotype. This sequence joins TRBV2 and TRBJ2-2; 9 nucleotides align to TRBD2. Trimming at V came to 2 bases and at J to 2 bases, leaving 9 bases not matched to a gene. Germline V gene data show CDR1 as SNHLY and CDR2 as FYNNEI. This CDR3 spans 18 amino acids. The CDR3 region has the DNA TGTGCCAGCAGTGAATTAGTAGCGGGAGTAAGAAACACCGGGGAGCTGTTTTTT. Protein product: CASSELVAGVRNTGELFF.

This clonotype was counted many times. The chain carries TRBV20-1 and TRBJ1-5; D remains unclear. The CDR3 runs to 15 residues. CDR1 and CDR2 (germline): DFQATT, SNEGSKA (reference sequence). Trimming left V 6 bases short and J 0 bases short, with 15 bases between. CDR3 loop: CSAARMYDSNQPQHF. For the CDR3, the DNA is TGCAGTGCCGCTAGAATGTACGATAGCAATCAGCCCCAGCATTTT.

This clonotype was found many times. This chain joins TRBV7-9 and TRBJ1-2; D not resolved. Trimming took off 5 bases at V and 2 bases at J, with 6 bases between the two ends. Germline CDR1 is SEHNR and CDR2 is FQNEAQ (reference sequence). The CDR3 contains 12 residues. The CDR3 sequence: CASSPGNYGYTF. Written as DNA, the CDR3 is TGTGCCAGCAGCCCGGGGAACTATGGCTACACCTTC.

This clonotype occurred many times. Written as DNA, the CDR3 is TGTGCCAGCAGTGACTCCACGGCACAGGGGGCTTCCGGGGAGCTGTTTTTT. As protein: CASSDSTAQGASGELFF. The chain recombines TRBV6-4 with TRBJ2-2; TRBD1 matches 9 bases. CDR1 MRHNA and CDR2 SNTAGT come from the germline V gene. CDR3 length equals 17 residues. J gave up 6 bases and V 0 bases, and 8 bases lay outside the gene matches.

In this sample, this clonotype turned up many times. The gene calls are TRBV20-1 and TRBJ2-1, with 7 bases that match TRBD2. There are 17 residues in the CDR3. V lost 6 bases, J lost 0 bases, and 14 bases stayed unmatched. Germline V gene lookup returns CDR1 DFQATT and CDR2 SNEGSKA (reference sequence). The CDR3 loop reads CSAPGPVSGISYNEQFF. The CDR3 coding sequence is TGCAGTGCCCCCGGGCCTGTGAGCGGGATCTCCTACAATGAGCAGTTCTTC.

The chain recombines TRBV7-9 with TRBJ2-1, with TRBD1 matching over 8 bases. This CDR3 is built from 15 residues. In germline, CDR1 is SEHNR, CDR2 FQNEAQ (reference sequence). The junction had 1 base not matched to a gene; V was cut back by 2 bases and J by 1 base. CDR3 sequence (DNA): TGTGCCAGCAGCTTATGGACAGGGTCCTACAATGAGCAGTTCTTC. It encodes CASSLWTGSYNEQFF.

This clonotype was counted at least ten times. The rearrangement uses TRBV9 and TRBJ2-1, with 10 nucleotides matching TRBD1. The germline gives CDR1 SGDLS, CDR2 YYNGEE. V lost 4 bases and J lost 7; bases outside the gene matches: 17. The CDR3 is 18 amino acids. CDR3 DNA sequence: TGTGCCAGCAGCTTCTCCCTCGAGGGACAGGGGATGTTGAATGAGCAGTTCTTC. Amino acid sequence: CASSFSLEGQGMLNEQFF.

This clonotype was counted a few times. This may arise from a read error, as a much more abundant clone is one base away. V is TRBV5-1 and J is TRBJ2-1; perhaps TRBD2 as D (5 bases). This CDR3 has 15 residues. CDR1 and CDR2 from the germline V gene are SGHRS and YFSETQ. Trimming stripped 7 bases from V and 0 bases from J, with 14 bases between. For the CDR3, the DNA is TGCGCCAGCGGCCCGGACTCCTTCTCCTACAATGAGCAGTTCTTC. Translation gives CASGPDSFSYNEQFF.

With respect to this clonotype: A clone one base away is much larger, so this may be a read error. The chain employs TRBV11-1 and TRBJ1-3; no clear D. The CDR3 loop spans 16 amino acids. Trimming stripped 2 bases from V and 0 bases from J, with 11 bases between. CDR1 and CDR2 from the germline V gene are SGHAT and FQDESV (reference sequence). DNA of the CDR3: TGTGCCAGCAGCTTAACTGAACAGCACTCTGGAAACACCATATATTTT. It specifies CASSLTEQHSGNTIYF.

The chain uses TRBV5-1 and TRBJ2-1; 8 bases are shared with TRBD2. Germline V CDR1 and CDR2: SGHRS, YFSETQ. CDR3 length: 13 amino acids. The ends lost 5 bases at V and 7 bases at J; junction bases unmatched: 5. CDR3 sequence: CASSSGTRNEQFF. CDR3 DNA: TGCGCCAGCAGTAGCGGGACGAGGAATGAGCAGTTCTTC.

Worth noting for this clonotype: A single base separates this from a much larger clone, so it may be a read error. The chain is built from TRBV15 and TRBJ1-2; D is perhaps TRBD1 (6 bases). The V gene lost 1 base and the J gene lost 4 bases, with 19 bases spanning the gap. Germline V gene lookup returns CDR1 LNHNV and CDR2 YYDKDF (reference sequence). This CDR3 region has 17 residues. This chain's CDR3 is CATSRGSSGQMIYGYTF. The CDR3, as DNA: TGTGCCACCAGCAGAGGCTCGTCTGGACAGATGATCTATGGCTACACCTTC.

Turning to this clonotype: This may be a read error: a much more frequent sequence differs by one nucleotide. The V gene is TRBV6-4, the J gene TRBJ2-3; D might be TRBD1 (6 bases). This CDR3 has 13 residues. Trimming left V 5 bases short and J 3 bases short, with 9 bases between. Germline V lookup: CDR1 MRHNA, CDR2 SNTAGT. CDR3: CASSITGTDTQYF. In DNA form, the CDR3 reads TGTGCCAGCAGTATCACAGGGACAGATACGCAGTATTTT.

This clonotype was counted at least ten times. The rearrangement links TRBV9 to TRBJ2-5, with D unclear. The germline V gene encodes CDR1 SGDLS and CDR2 YYNGEE. V was cut by 1 base and J by 4 bases, with 17 bases left in between. The CDR3 totals 16 residues. The CDR3 nucleotides read TGTGCCAGCAGCGTAACCCCAGACCGAACGGGAGAGACCCAGTACTTC. Translated, it gives CASSVTPDRTGETQYF.

With respect to this clonotype: A clone one base away is much larger, so this may be a read error. The missing conserved phenylalanine or tryptophan at the end of this CDR3 makes a read error likely. The chain links TRBV24-1 to TRBJ1-2; TRBD1 matches at 7 bases. Germline V gives CDR1 KGHDR, CDR2 SFDVKD. After removal of 8 bases from V and 4 bases from J, the junction contained 6 bases not matched to a gene. The CDR3 consists of 13 residues. The CDR3 loop is CATTAGQAYGYTL. As DNA, the CDR3 is TGTGCCACCACCGCTGGACAGGCCTATGGCTACACCCTC.

This clonotype was recorded at least ten times. This chain joins TRBV15 and TRBJ1-3; D gene unclear. CDR3 size: 16 residues. Trimming removed 2 bases at V and 0 bases at J, with 11 bases between. Per germline, CDR1 LNHNV and CDR2 YYDKDF (reference sequence). The CDR3 nucleotides read TGTGCCACCAGCAGAAACGCTCTTAACTCTGGAAACACCATATATTTT. Protein sequence: CATSRNALNSGNTIYF. Complete variable domain (other parts from reference TRBV15 and TRBJ1-3): DAMVIQNPRYQVTQFGKPVTLSCSQTLNHNVMYWYQQKSSQAPKLLFHYYDKDFNNEADTPDNFQSRRPNTSFCFLDIRSPGLGDTAMYLCATSRNALNSGNTIYFGEGSWLTVV.

Ten or more counts support this clonotype. This chain links TRBV11-3 with TRBJ2-1, with D unresolved. V was clipped by 4 bases and J by 4 bases, with 14 bases between them. The CDR3 totals 15 residues. Germline V CDR1 and CDR2: SGHNT, YENEEA. CDR3: CASSYGTTTYNEQFF. CDR3 sequence (DNA): TGTGCCAGCAGCTACGGAACAACTACTTACAATGAGCAGTTCTTC.

As to this clonotype: A much larger clonotype is one base distant, so this may be a read error. V and J are TRBV11-2 and TRBJ1-4, with 9 bases fitting TRBD1. CDR1 is SGHAT, CDR2 FQNNGV, per germline. The junction had 3 bases not matched to a gene; V was cut back by 10 bases and J by 3 bases. The length of the CDR3 is 13 residues. CDR3 sequence reads: CATGTGPNEKLFF. CDR3 nucleotide sequence: TGTGCCACCGGGACAGGGCCTAATGAAAAACTGTTTTTT.

This clonotype has at least ten counts. V and J are TRBV5-1 and TRBJ1-2; no clear D gene. The V gene lost 0 bases and the J gene lost 4 bases, with 7 bases spanning the gap. The CDR3 sequence is 13 residues long. Germline CDR1 and CDR2: SGHRS and YFSETQ. The DNA of the CDR3 is TGCGCCAGCAGCTTGGATAGTAGCTATGGCTACACCTTC. It codes for CASSLDSSYGYTF.

This clonotype came up many times. V gene TRBV7-9 combines with J gene TRBJ2-7; 8 bases are shared with TRBD1. V was clipped by 2 bases and J by 2 bases; unmatched bases: 2. Germline lookup yields CDR1 SEHNR and CDR2 FQNEAQ (reference sequence). The CDR3 is 14 amino acids. The chain's CDR3 is CASSLPTGAYEQYF. The CDR3 DNA reads as TGTGCCAGCAGCTTACCGACAGGGGCCTACGAGCAGTACTTC.